What follows are 2 T cell receptor beta chains derived from one specimen sequenced in a study of T cell repertoires in cytomegalovirus infection. These TCRs are of unknown antigen specificity. TCRdb recomputed calls from the reads with MiXCR, one row per CDR3 protein. The sample contains about 480,000 distinct CDR3 sequences, more than 30% of which appear only once. Sequencing was performed on cultured PBMCs, taken from culture after CMV antigen stimulation. These TCRs come from a human donor in good health (CMV status not recorded). Some clones in this sample may be carry-over from other donors' samples.

This clonotype was detected ten times or more. This chain uses TRBV7-2 with TRBJ1-5; D is unresolved. The germline gives CDR1 SGHTA, CDR2 FQGNSA. This CDR3 contains 15 residues. Trimming stripped 0 bases from V and 3 bases from J, with 9 bases between. The CDR3 protein is CASSLAWAPNQPQHF. CDR3 DNA: TGTGCCAGCAGCTTAGCATGGGCCCCCAATCAGCCCCAGCATTTT.

The V and J genes are TRBV4-3 and TRBJ2-5; 10 nucleotides align to TRBD1. The CDR3 runs to 15 residues. V gave up 4 bases and J gave up 2 bases; unmatched junction bases: 4. Per the germline V gene, CDR1 is LGHNA and CDR2 is YSLEER. This CDR3 reads CASSRGQGIQETQYF. In DNA form, the CDR3 reads TGCGCCAGCAGCCGGGGACAGGGGATTCAAGAGACCCAGTACTTC.